The 17 T cell receptor beta chains listed next were all sequenced from one sample in a study of shared clonotypes between healthy human individuals (dated by TCRdb to the early 2020s). Library prep was done by the immunoSEQ multiplex PCR assay. What TCRdb holds here is the immuneACCESS table cut down to in-frame rearrangements. Part of the clones is not present; checked against another copy, under half of the missing clones reflect an unresolved V gene, and the others are unexplained. For this sample there are a few million clones; around nine tenths appear just once. Clones ranked in the top ten supply around 0.15% of the sample. Sequenced input: naive CD4+ T cells sorted from blood. The cell subset or site label, as the study defines it: CD45RA+ positively selected. Receptors originate from a man aged 18 to 29 in good health.

The chain has TRBV6-6 and TRBJ2-7; 7 bases match TRBD1. Per the germline V gene, CDR1 is MNHNY and CDR2 is SVGAGI (reference sequence). There are 15 residues in the CDR3. V trimming: 6 bases; J trimming: 0 bases; junction bases outside the gene matches: 8. CDR3 bases: TGTGCCAGCAGACCTCGACAGGGCAGCTCCTACGAGCAGTACTTC. Translation: CASRPRQGSSYEQYF.

CDR3 region: CASSFSTSYQETQYF. The CDR3 region has the DNA TGTGCCAGCAGTTTTTCTACTTCGTACCAAGAGACCCAGTACTTC. The V gene is TRBV6-5, the J gene TRBJ2-5; D gene unclear. This CDR3 contains 15 residues. CDR1 is MNHEY, CDR2 SVGAGI, per germline. Trimming took off 4 bases at V and 0 bases at J, with 12 bases between the two ends.

This chain joins TRBV13 and TRBJ2-3; the match to TRBD2 covers 11 bases. The germline CDR1 and CDR2 sequences are PRHDT and FYEKMQ (reference sequence). The CDR3 has 18 amino acids. V shed 4 bases and J 4 bases; nucleotides not matched to a gene: 13. CDR3 region: CASSSRSLGSGRADTQYF. CDR3 DNA sequence: TGTGCCAGCAGCTCCCGATCCCTGGGTAGCGGGAGGGCAGATACGCAGTATTTT.

This clone occurred a few times. The rearrangement uses TRBV30 and TRBJ1-5; the D gene is possibly TRBD1 (5 bases). The CDR3 is made up of 12 amino acids. Trimming took off 2 bases at V and 5 bases at J, with 7 bases between the two ends. Per germline, CDR1 GTSNPN and CDR2 SVGIG (reference sequence). The CDR3 DNA sequence: TGTGCCTGGAGTTGGGGCGATCAGCCCCAGCATTTT. Its protein product is CAWSWGDQPQHF.

The chain couples TRBV10-3 to TRBJ1-2; perhaps TRBD1 as D (5 bases). This CDR3 comprises 13 residues. The V gene's germline CDR1 is ENHRY and CDR2 SYGVKD. V lost 5 bases and J lost 4, with 11 bases in between. Written as DNA, the CDR3 is TGTGCCATCAGTCACACTGACAGCTATGGCTACACCTTC. Translation gives CAISHTDSYGYTF.

The V and J genes are TRBV10-2 and TRBJ2-7; the D is unclear. This CDR3 region has 11 residues. V was clipped by 2 bases and J by 12 bases, with 11 bases between them. Looked up from germline, CDR1 is WSHSY and CDR2 is SAAADI. For the CDR3, the DNA is TGCGCCAGCAGTGAGATCGAACGTCCGTACTTC. Translated, it gives CASSEIERPYF.

The chain combines TRBV7-6 with TRBJ2-5, with TRBD1 matching 11 bases. This CDR3 region has 14 residues. Per the germline V gene, CDR1 is SGHVS and CDR2 is FNYEAQ. After removal of 5 bases from V and 5 bases from J, the junction contained 4 bases not matched to a gene. The CDR3 spells CASSRTGGLETQYF. As DNA, the CDR3 is TGTGCCAGCAGCCGGACAGGGGGCTTGGAGACCCAGTACTTC.

V gene TRBV7-2 combines with J gene TRBJ2-3, with D perhaps matching TRBD2 (5 bases). Trimming removed 8 bases at V and 0 bases at J, with 12 bases between. The CDR3 covers 14 residues. Germline V lookup: CDR1 SGHTA, CDR2 FQGNSA. CDR3 region: CASATRASTDTQYF. CDR3 sequence (DNA): TGTGCCAGCGCCACTAGGGCCAGCACAGATACGCAGTATTTT.

The chain is built from TRBV7-2 and TRBJ2-1; either TRBD1 or TRBD2 may fit D (5 bases each). Per germline, CDR1 SGHTA and CDR2 FQGNSA. The CDR3 length is 14 residues. Trimming removed 5 bases from V and 6 bases from J, with 14 bases in between. This CDR3 reads CASSRGTVRNEQFF. As DNA, the CDR3 is TGTGCCAGCAGCCGAGGGACCGTACGCAATGAGCAGTTCTTC.

With regard to this clone: The same CDR3 is also encoded by other DNA sequences in this sample. The CDR3 DNA is TGTGCCAGCAGCTTGGCGGGACACCTTAACTATGGCTACACCTTC. Translation gives CASSLAGHLNYGYTF. J is TRBJ1-2 and V is TRBV5-4; D possibly corresponds to TRBD1 (6 bases). The CDR3 is made up of 15 amino acids. V was shortened by 0 bases and J by 1 base, with 10 bases between the two germline ends. The germline V gene encodes CDR1 SGHNT and CDR2 YYREEE (reference sequence).

The rearrangement links TRBV27 to TRBJ1-2, with TRBD1 matching 8 bases. J gave up 5 bases and V 5 bases, and 10 bases lay outside the gene matches. There are 15 residues in the CDR3. The germline CDR1 and CDR2 sequences are MNHEY and SMNVEV (reference sequence). As DNA, the CDR3 is TGTGCCAGCAGTCGGACAGGGAGGGGGATATATGGCTACACCTTC. It specifies CASSRTGRGIYGYTF.

V gene TRBV12-5 combines with J gene TRBJ2-7; tentative D call: TRBD2 (5 bases). The V gene lost 3 bases and the J gene lost 3 bases, with 9 bases spanning the gap. The germline V gene has CDR1 LGHNT and CDR2 FRNRAP. CDR3 size: 13 residues. In DNA, the CDR3 is TGTGCTAGTGGTTTTGGGGAGAACTACGAGCAGTACTTC. Translation: CASGFGENYEQYF.

This clone was detected only once. J is TRBJ1-2 and V is TRBV6-5; the D is unclear. The germline gives CDR1 MNHEY, CDR2 SVGAGI. The CDR3 has 12 residues. The germline V and J ends were trimmed by 5 bases and 13 bases, with 17 bases remaining between them. This CDR3 is CASSMGGPESTF. The CDR3 DNA is TGTGCCAGCAGTATGGGCGGACCCGAGAGCACCTTC.

This chain joins TRBV4-1 and TRBJ1-6; 7 bases line up with TRBD1. The ends lost 1 base at V and 10 bases at J; junction bases unmatched: 7. The CDR3 is made up of 15 amino acids. Germline CDR1 reads MGHRA; CDR2 reads YSYEKL. CDR3 loop: CASSQADRTGSPLHF. The CDR3 region has the DNA TGCGCCAGCAGCCAAGCGGACAGGACTGGATCACCCCTCCACTTT.

The chain couples TRBV18 to TRBJ1-1; TRBD1 aligns across 8 bases. V was clipped by 5 bases and J by 5 bases; unmatched bases: 13. Germline V gives CDR1 KGHSH, CDR2 LQKENI. This CDR3 spans 16 amino acids. The CDR3 protein is CASSSLRQGTGTEAFF. CDR3 nucleotide sequence: TGTGCCAGCTCATCCCTTCGACAGGGGACGGGGACTGAAGCTTTCTTT.

CDR3 nucleotide sequence: TGTGCCAGCAGCTTAGTGGACAGTTATAATTCACCCCTCCACTTT. The encoded protein is CASSLVDSYNSPLHF. V gene TRBV7-9 combines with J gene TRBJ1-6, with D maybe TRBD1 (6 bases). Germline-derived CDR1 and CDR2 are SEHNR and FQNEAQ (reference sequence). The CDR3 covers 15 residues. Trimming removed 1 base from V and 4 bases from J, with 8 bases in between.

DNA for the CDR3: TGCGCCAGCAGCCATTTAGCGGGAGTTCGGACAGATACGCAGTATTTT. Protein product: CASSHLAGVRTDTQYF. The chain joins TRBV4-3 to TRBJ2-3; 9 positions match TRBD2. V was clipped by 3 bases and J by 3 bases; unmatched bases: 7. CDR1 and CDR2 from the germline V gene are LGHNA and YSLEER. This CDR3 comprises 16 residues.